This record looks at one T cell receptor (beta chain) sequence and its context. In the PCR, 60 Vbeta and 13 Jbeta primers were used. Assay used: immunoSEQ multiplex PCR; TCRdb lists only in-frame clones, some missing. The top ten hold about 0.66% of the sample, which has roughly 150,000 clones, roughly 85% seen once. This sample was taken from a study of cytomegalovirus exposure and HLA in healthy donors. Germline V lookup: CDR1 SGDLS, CDR2 YYNGEE. Trimming removed 4 bases from V and 9 bases from J; junction bases left unmatched: 13. The CDR3 loop spans 14 amino acids. Sequenced input: PBMCs. The chain carries TRBV9 and TRBJ2-7; TRBD1 matches at 7 bases. The receptor was isolated from a male donor in good health and CMV-seronegative. The CDR3 protein is CASSLTGRGLTQYF. The CDR3 nucleotides are TGTGCCAGCAGCTTGACGGGCAGGGGGTTAACGCAGTACTTC.